The 4 T cell receptor beta chains in this list originate from one sample, sequenced in a study of beta chain features in type 1 diabetes. Expressed TCRB transcripts were sequenced after all isolated RNA was converted to cDNA. Repertoires were generated with immunoSEQ multiplex PCR, while TCRdb's copy carries only in-frame clones and drops some. The table includes roughly 50,000 clones, around 40% detected once. Broader study findings: Within each of all four CD4+ subsets, Type 1 diabetes patients had TCRB CDR3s that were moderately but significantly shorter.

Their recognized antigens are unknown. The specimen was Tregs from blood. The receptors shown here come from a man in his thirties or forties with type 1 diabetes.

The rearrangement joins TRBV28 to TRBJ2-3; D may be TRBD1 (5 bases). Trimming removed 5 bases at V and 4 bases at J, with 16 bases between. The germline gives CDR1 MDHEN, CDR2 SYDVKM. The CDR3 is made up of 15 amino acids. The CDR3 spells CASSARSGASDTQYF. The CDR3 DNA sequence: TGTGCCAGCAGTGCCCGGAGTGGGGCCTCAGATACGCAGTATTTT.

The J gene is TRBJ1-4, the V gene TRBV7-9, with TRBD1 matching 7 bases. V lost 3 bases to trimming and J lost 5 bases; unmatched junction nucleotides: 0. CDR3 length: 13 residues. Germline V gene lookup returns CDR1 SEHNR and CDR2 FQNEAQ (reference sequence). In DNA form, the CDR3 reads TGTGCCAGCAGCTTCAGGGGGAATGAAAAACTGTTTTTT. Its translation: CASSFRGNEKLFF.

The genes are TRBV7-9 and TRBJ1-5; 8 bases line up with TRBD1. V shed 6 bases and J 6 bases; nucleotides not matched to a gene: 10. The V gene's germline CDR1 is SEHNR and CDR2 FQNEAQ (reference sequence). The CDR3 contains 15 residues. The chain's CDR3 is CASSRTQGGSQPQHF. The CDR3 nucleotides are TGTGCCAGCAGTCGGACACAGGGGGGCAGTCAGCCCCAGCATTTT.

This chain joins TRBV5-1 and TRBJ2-3; possible D gene TRBD2, 5 bases. The CDR3 runs to 13 residues. Germline loops: CDR1 SGHRS, CDR2 YFSETQ. V lost 3 bases and J 0 bases, leaving 5 bases between the germline ends. The CDR3 is CASSWTSTDTQYF. In DNA form, the CDR3 reads TGCGCCAGCAGCTGGACTAGCACAGATACGCAGTATTTT.